This T cell receptor beta chain appears in the sequencing data of a study of shared clonotypes between healthy human individuals. Germline-derived CDR1 and CDR2 are LGHNT and FRNRAP. The CDR3 covers 13 residues. V was trimmed by 1 base and J by 6 bases, leaving 7 bases between them. Notes on the study in general: Though the depth was large, rarefaction showed that sorted-subset sequencing was incomplete.

Remarks on this clone: The antigen remains unidentified.

Sequencing was performed with immunoSEQ multiplex PCR; in TCRdb, only in-frame clones are kept and a portion is missing. The sample holds around 2,000,000 clones; roughly 95% are singletons and the top ten take 0.1% to 0.15%. The sequenced material came from naive CD4+ T cells sorted from blood. Subset noted: CD45RA+ positively selected. The receptor was derived from a man younger than 30 in good health. V usage is TRBV12-5 and J usage is TRBJ1-3; no clear D. The CDR3 reads CASGLDGVNTIYF. Here the CDR3 DNA reads TGTGCTAGTGGTTTGGACGGAGTAAACACCATATATTTT.